What follows are 6 T cell receptor beta chains derived from one specimen sequenced in a study of prognosis after radiotherapy for stage I lung cancer. From genomic DNA, two-round multiplex PCR was used to amplify TCR beta CDR3. First-round PCR, the initial amplification, used primers specific to each TRBV and TRBJ gene. TCRdb re-analysed the multiplex PCR reads in MiXCR, keeping a single row per CDR3 protein. The sample yields roughly 30,000 distinct CDR3 sequences, 30% to 35% seen once. Sequencing was performed on PBMCs, taken before or after stereotactic body radiation therapy (not recorded which). These TCRs come from a donor over 45 with non-small cell lung cancer.

This clonotype was recorded many times. The genes are TRBV5-5 and TRBJ1-2; 8 nucleotides agree with TRBD1. With V trimmed by 7 bases and J by 4 bases, 6 bases remained unmatched. CDR3 size: 13 residues. Per germline, CDR1 SGHKS and CDR2 YYEKEE (reference sequence). CDR3 DNA: TGTGCCAGCGGACAGGGAATGGGCTATGGCTACACCTTC. Protein: CASGQGMGYGYTF.

The chain carries TRBV6-2 or TRBV6-3 and TRBJ2-7, with 9 bases that match TRBD1. The CDR3 length is 16 residues. Germline assignment: CDR1 MNHEY and CDR2 SVGEGT. V gave up 5 bases and J gave up 7 bases; unmatched junction bases: 15. In DNA form, the CDR3 reads TGTGCCAGCAGTGAATCCCCCGGGACAGGGCCGGTGGAGCAGTACTTC. Translating it yields CASSESPGTGPVEQYF.

This clonotype occurred many times. The genes are TRBV11-2 and TRBJ2-7; 7 nucleotides line up with TRBD1. The V gene end was trimmed by 4 bases and the J gene end by 2 bases; junction bases not matched to a gene: 8. The CDR3 loop spans 15 amino acids. CDR1 and CDR2 (germline): SGHAT, FQNNGV. CDR3 DNA: TGTGCCAGCAGCTCTGAAGACAGGGTTACCTACGAGCAGTACTTC. Its protein is CASSSEDRVTYEQYF.

This clonotype has only one observation. This sequence joins TRBV19 and TRBJ1-2, with D unclear. Trimming took off 7 bases at V and 7 bases at J, with 13 bases between the two ends. This CDR3 has 12 amino acids. CDR1 and CDR2 from the germline V gene are LNHDA and SQIVND (reference sequence). CDR3 nucleotides: TGTGCCAGTATAGGAGGGCTCCGTGGCTACACCTTC. This encodes CASIGGLRGYTF.

Comments on this clonotype: A far larger clone is one base from this, pointing to a likely read error. The rearrangement joins TRBV7-2 to TRBJ2-7; D is possibly TRBD2 (6 bases). Germline-derived CDR1 and CDR2 are SGHTA and FQGNSA. The CDR3 totals 13 residues. V gave up 8 bases and J gave up 2 bases, with 13 bases separating them. The CDR3 nucleotides read TGTGCCAGCCGGGGGTCTCTAGCCTACGAGCAGTACTTC. Translation: CASRGSLAYEQYF.

In its sample, this clonotype was seen once. A read error is likely here: a far larger clone is one base away. DNA for the CDR3: TGTGCCAGCAGTGATCCGGGGGTTAGCTCCTACAATCAGCAGTTCTTC. It is translated as CASSDPGVSSYNQQFF. The rearrangement links TRBV6-4 to TRBJ2-1, with a weak D call TRBD2 (6 bases). The CDR3 is 16 amino acids. Germline V gene lookup returns CDR1 MRHNA and CDR2 SNTAGT.